The 15 T cell receptor beta chains given below trace back to one sample, sequenced in a study of CD8+CD57+ T cells in acquired aplastic anemia. Genomic DNA provided the template from which TCR beta VDJ and CDR3 profiles were obtained. MiXCR was run by TCRdb on the reads, yielding one entry per CDR3 protein. This sample carries under 250,000 distinct CDR3 sequences, roughly 35% of them seen once, and the ten largest clones take about 1.1%. The sample was sorted CD4+, CD8+, or CD8+CD57+ T cells (not recorded which) from PBMCs. The receptors here all came from a human donor in good health, serving as a control.

The table lists this clonotype with many counts. The rearrangement joins TRBV20-1 to TRBJ2-7, with TRBD2 matching over 7 bases. In germline, CDR1 is DFQATT, CDR2 SNEGSKA (reference sequence). This CDR3 is built from 13 residues. The junction had 6 bases not matched to a gene; V was cut back by 5 bases and J by 2 bases. The CDR3 coding sequence is TGCAGTGCTTACTCGGGGAGGGCCTACGAGCAGTACTTC. Translation gives CSAYSGRAYEQYF.

This clonotype was recorded a few times. A single base separates this from a much larger clone, so it may be a read error. The chain employs TRBV11-1 and TRBJ2-5; TRBD2 agrees at 8 bases. The germline V gene has CDR1 SGHAT and CDR2 FQDESV (reference sequence). This CDR3 contains 17 residues. The CDR3 protein is CASSLAIAGTYQGTQYF. The CDR3 DNA sequence: TGTGCCAGCAGCTTAGCGATAGCGGGGACGTACCAAGGGACCCAGTACTTC.

This clonotype turned up a few times. The chain is built from TRBV3-1 and TRBJ1-1, with unresolved D. The CDR3 runs 12 residues. In germline, CDR1 is LGHDT, CDR2 YNNKEL (reference sequence). V lost 2 bases and J 10 bases, leaving 11 bases between the germline ends. The CDR3 sequence: CASSQREMTAFF. Written as DNA, the CDR3 is TGTGCCAGCAGCCAAAGGGAAATGACAGCTTTCTTT.

This clonotype was recorded many times. The rearrangement uses TRBV20-1 and TRBJ2-3; D is undetermined. The germline CDR1 and CDR2 sequences are DFQATT and SNEGSKA (reference sequence). Trimming shortened V by 2 bases and J by 6 bases, and 18 bases separated the two germline ends. The CDR3 contains 15 residues. This CDR3 reads CSARYRGISSDTQYF. CDR3 nucleotides: TGCAGTGCTAGATATCGTGGGATTTCATCTGATACGCAGTATTTT.

The gene calls are TRBV3-1 and TRBJ2-1; TRBD2 agrees at 7 bases. The V segment lost 2 bases and the J segment 5 bases; nucleotides outside the gene matches: 6. Germline CDR1 reads LGHDT; CDR2 reads YNNKEL (reference sequence). The CDR3 has 15 residues. Here the CDR3 DNA reads TGTGCCAGCAGCCAACTAGGCGGGAGTAACAATGAGCAGTTCTTC. Encoded protein: CASSQLGGSNNEQFF.

This clonotype was recorded many times. This chain connects TRBV5-1 to TRBJ1-1; D gene unclear. This CDR3 contains 13 residues. V lost 3 bases and J lost 5, with 11 bases in between. Germline V lookup: CDR1 SGHRS, CDR2 YFSETQ. The CDR3 bases are TGCGCCAGCAGCTCCCGTTCCCCGACTGAAGCTTTCTTT. As protein: CASSSRSPTEAFF.

This clonotype was counted ten times or more. This sequence joins TRBV6-1 and TRBJ1-2, with D uncertain. The CDR3 contains 15 residues. The germline V and J ends were trimmed by 1 base and 4 bases, with 13 bases remaining between them. Germline V gene sequence: CDR1 MNHNS, CDR2 SASEGT. This CDR3 reads CASSEGARGFYGYTF. The DNA of the CDR3 is TGTGCCAGCAGTGAAGGCGCCCGTGGGTTCTATGGCTACACCTTC.

The CDR3 DNA reads as TGTGCCAGCAGCGTCACACTGACAGGGGCTCGAGAGACCCAGTACTTC. Translation: CASSVTLTGARETQYF. The V gene is TRBV9, the J gene TRBJ2-5, with TRBD1 matching 8 bases. This CDR3 contains 16 residues. Germline values: CDR1 SGDLS, CDR2 YYNGEE. With 2 bases clipped from V and 4 bases from J, the junction kept 10 bases outside the gene matches. Full variable domain (remainder filled in from reference TRBV9 and TRBJ2-5): DSGVTQTPKHLITATGQRVTLRCSPRSGDLSVYWYQQSLDQGLQFLIQYYNGEERAKGNILERFSAQQFPDLHSELNLSSLELGDSALYFCASSVTLTGARETQYFGPGTRLLVL.

The chain links TRBV10-2 to TRBJ2-5; 11 nucleotides agree with TRBD2. Germline CDR1 reads WSHSY; CDR2 reads SAAADI. V lost 1 base, J lost 7 bases, and 8 bases stayed unmatched. CDR3 length equals 16 residues. The CDR3 reads CASSELTSGAASTQYF. CDR3 bases: TGCGCCAGCAGTGAGTTGACTAGCGGGGCAGCCTCGACCCAGTACTTC.

This clonotype was counted a few times. V gene TRBV7-9 combines with J gene TRBJ1-3, with no clear D. This CDR3 spans 14 amino acids. Germline assignment: CDR1 SEHNR and CDR2 FQNEAQ (reference sequence). Trimming stripped 3 bases from V and 0 bases from J, with 6 bases between. CDR3 region: CASSFSNSGNTIYF. The CDR3 DNA follows: TGTGCCAGCAGCTTTTCCAACTCTGGAAACACCATATATTTT. Full variable domain (remainder filled in from reference TRBV7-9 and TRBJ1-3): DTGVSQNPRHKITKRGQNVTFRCDPISEHNRLYWYRQTLGQGPEFLTYFQNEAQLEKSRLLSDRFSAERPKGSFSTLEIQRTEQGDSAMYLCASSFSNSGNTIYFGEGSWLTVV.

This clonotype showed up just a few times. This chain joins TRBV6-1 and TRBJ2-1; no firm D call. CDR3 size: 13 residues. Deletions cut 3 bases from V and 3 bases from J, with 6 bases between. Germline V gene sequence: CDR1 MNHNS, CDR2 SASEGT. The CDR3 DNA follows: TGTGCCAGCAGTGATATCGGCTACAATGAGCAGTTCTTC. Its protein is CASSDIGYNEQFF.

On this clonotype itself: Possible read error: a much larger clone is one base away. The chain combines TRBV20-1 with TRBJ2-5; D is unclear. Germline CDR1 is DFQATT and CDR2 is SNEGSKA (reference sequence). The CDR3 length is 14 residues. Trimming took off 3 bases at V and 4 bases at J, with 15 bases between the two ends. CDR3 protein: CSASDQRGSETQYF. CDR3 in DNA: TGCAGTGCTAGTGATCAGAGAGGTTCAGAGACCCAGTACTTC.

This clonotype came up once. This may stem from a read error, because a much larger clone lies one nucleotide away. This chain connects TRBV7-9 to TRBJ1-1; D remains unclear. This CDR3 spans 14 amino acids. The germline V gene encodes CDR1 SEHNR and CDR2 FQNEAQ (reference sequence). The V end was cut by 2 bases, the J end by 3 bases, with 10 bases between. CDR3 in amino acids: CASSLTPGDTEAFF. The CDR3, as DNA: TGTGCCAGCAGCTTAACTCCGGGTGACACTGAAGCTTTCTTT. The full variable domain, in which reference TRBV7-9 and TRBJ1-1 provide the parts outside the CDR3, is DTGVSQNPRHKITKRGQNVTFRCDPISEHNRLYWYRQTLGQGPEFLTYFQNEAQLEKSRLLSDRFSAERPKGSFSTLEIQRTEQGDSAMYLCASSLTPGDTEAFFGQGTRLTVV.

This clonotype has at least ten counts. The J gene is TRBJ2-6, the V gene TRBV7-9, with no clear D. Trimming took off 2 bases at V and 0 bases at J, with 2 bases between the two ends. The CDR3 is 14 amino acids. From germline, CDR1 is SEHNR and CDR2 FQNEAQ (reference sequence). The CDR3 loop is CASSLNSGANVLTF. The CDR3, as DNA: TGTGCCAGCAGCTTAAACTCTGGGGCCAACGTCCTGACTTTC.

With respect to this clonotype: Because the CDR3's place on the DNA is in doubt, the DNA is left out and the CDR3 is given as listed by TCRdb. The rearrangement links TRBV20-1 to TRBJ1-2; the table assigns TRBD1, which was not confirmed against the DNA. The length of the CDR3 is 18 amino acids, counting both ends. Germline values: CDR1 DFQATT, CDR2 SNEGSKA (reference sequence). CDR3 residues: CRTGSGANVLTFGAGYTF.